The 19 T cell receptor beta chains listed next were all sequenced from one sample in a study of regulatory T cells in long-lasting Graves disease (dated by TCRdb to 2020 to 2022). This specimen's time point label, per the study, means: persistent/refractory GD, antithyroid drugs over 5 years with positive TRAb. For both TCR sequencing and RNA sequencing, RNA was extracted from PBMCs in TRIzol. Libraries were prepared through multiplex PCR. This sample was sequenced with an Illumina HiSeq 4000. CDR3 regions were amplified by Arm-PCR with iRepertoire HTBI primers to construct TCR beta libraries. The public reads were quality trimmed at Q25 with fastp and then assembled into clones with MiXCR by TCRdb, keeping productive beta chains. Each entry is one CDR3 protein sequence, shown with its most common DNA and genes. Recorded for this sample are around 300,000 distinct CDR3 sequences; roughly a fifth of them occurred a single time. The biggest ten clones account for more than 50% of the sample.

Specimen: peripheral blood mononuclear cells (PBMCs), collected when the disease was refractory, from a patient treated with antithyroid drugs. The receptors derive from a female donor with Graves disease.

In this sample, this clonotype turned up many times. The chain has TRBV30 and TRBJ1-4; D is uncertain. The V end lost 4 bases, the J end lost 0 bases, and 9 bases lay between the germline ends. CDR3 length: 14 residues. CDR1 GTSNPN and CDR2 SVGIG come from the germline V gene (reference sequence). The chain's CDR3 is CAWTRTATNEKLFF. CDR3 nucleotides: TGTGCCTGGACTAGGACTGCAACTAATGAAAAACTGTTTTTT.

The V call is TRBV20-1, the J call TRBJ1-2; 7 positions match TRBD1. Trimming removed 4 bases from V and 0 bases from J; junction bases left unmatched: 5. Germline V gene data show CDR1 as DFQATT and CDR2 as SNEGSKA (reference sequence). This CDR3 contains 14 residues. The CDR3 spells CSAIITGANYGYTF. The DNA of the CDR3 is TGCAGTGCTATAATCACAGGGGCTAACTATGGCTACACCTTC.

This clonotype showed up many times. The chain has TRBV6-2 or TRBV6-3 and TRBJ1-5, with 8 positions matching TRBD1. CDR3 size: 18 residues. In germline, CDR1 is MNHEY, CDR2 SVGEGT. V dropped 2 bases and J dropped 0; count of bases not matched to a gene: 9. CDR3 sequence: CASSYPKTGAHSNQPQHF. The CDR3 bases are TGTGCCAGCAGTTACCCGAAGACAGGGGCTCATAGCAATCAGCCCCAGCATTTT.

The rearrangement joins TRBV25-1 to TRBJ1-1; possibly TRBD1 for D (5 bases). Trimming shortened V by 4 bases and J by 8 bases, and 14 bases separated the two germline ends. The V gene's germline CDR1 is MGHDK and CDR2 SYGVNS. CDR3 length equals 13 residues. CDR3 amino acids: CASSGTIPREAFF. The DNA for the CDR3 is TGTGCCAGCAGTGGGACAATCCCTAGGGAAGCTTTCTTT.

A single count supports this clonotype. The chain links TRBV25-1 to TRBJ2-2; 10 positions match TRBD2. The CDR3 has 15 residues. V lost 5 bases, J lost 5 bases, and 5 bases stayed unmatched. Germline V lookup: CDR1 MGHDK, CDR2 SYGVNS. The CDR3: CASSPLAGDTGELFF. CDR3 nucleotide sequence: TGTGCCAGCAGTCCGCTAGCGGGGGATACCGGGGAGCTGTTTTTT.

The chain carries TRBV7-9 and TRBJ2-2, with 10 bases aligning to TRBD2. The CDR3 totals 15 residues. V shed 5 bases and J 6 bases; nucleotides not matched to a gene: 6. Germline V gene lookup returns CDR1 SEHNR and CDR2 FQNEAQ (reference sequence). The chain's CDR3 is CASSPRLAGAGELFF. For the CDR3, the DNA is TGTGCCAGCAGCCCAAGACTAGCGGGCGCCGGGGAGCTGTTTTTT.

In its sample, this clonotype was seen a few times. The J gene is TRBJ2-2, the V gene TRBV7-9; D not certain. This CDR3 contains 14 residues. The V end was cut by 2 bases, the J end by 2 bases, with 6 bases between. Per the germline V gene, CDR1 is SEHNR and CDR2 is FQNEAQ (reference sequence). The CDR3 reads CASSLPRNTGELFF. CDR3 sequence (DNA): TGTGCCAGCAGCTTACCGCGTAACACCGGGGAGCTGTTTTTT.

This chain connects TRBV6-1 to TRBJ2-7; 7 nucleotides line up with TRBD2. The ends lost 7 bases at V and 2 bases at J; junction bases unmatched: 8. The CDR3 totals 14 residues. Germline CDR1 reads MNHNS; CDR2 reads SASEGT. The CDR3 DNA reads TGTGCCAGCACCCTGGGACTACCCACCTACGAGCAGTACTTC. Translation: CASTLGLPTYEQYF.

This chain connects TRBV19 to TRBJ2-5, with 14 bases fitting TRBD2. V shed 6 bases, J shed 5 bases, and the junction held 14 bases outside the gene matches. Looked up from germline, CDR1 is LNHDA and CDR2 is SQIVND (reference sequence). CDR3 length equals 18 residues. CDR3 region: CASSVRPGLAGVGETQYF. The CDR3 DNA reads as TGTGCCAGTAGCGTGCGTCCGGGACTAGCGGGAGTTGGGGAGACCCAGTACTTC.

This clonotype was detected many times. This chain connects TRBV7-2 to TRBJ2-5; TRBD2 matches 8 bases. This CDR3 comprises 15 residues. Germline V gives CDR1 SGHTA, CDR2 FQGNSA. V dropped 1 base and J dropped 5; count of bases not matched to a gene: 6. CDR3 coding DNA: TGTGCCAGCAGCTTAGTCCGGGAGGGCCGGGAGACCCAGTACTTC. Its translation is CASSLVREGRETQYF.

The rearrangement links TRBV30 to TRBJ1-1; D not resolved. Trimming shortened V by 5 bases and J by 2 bases, and 6 bases separated the two germline ends. The CDR3 contains 11 residues. Germline values: CDR1 GTSNPN, CDR2 SVGIG (reference sequence). The CDR3 region has the DNA TGTGCCTGGGGGGAAAACACTGAAGCTTTCTTT. It specifies CAWGENTEAFF.

The rearrangement uses TRBV28 and TRBJ1-5; TRBD1 matches at 7 bases. The V gene's germline CDR1 is MDHEN and CDR2 SYDVKM. CDR3 length: 18 residues. Trimming at V came to 10 bases and at J to 3 bases, leaving 21 bases not matched to a gene. CDR3 protein: CATTRQGTLLTDNQPQHF. In DNA form, the CDR3 reads TGTGCCACCACAAGACAGGGAACGCTCCTAACTGACAATCAGCCCCAGCATTTT.

The chain combines TRBV18 with TRBJ1-2, with TRBD1 identical over 7 bases. The length of the CDR3 is 15 residues. V shed 3 bases, J shed 0 bases, and the junction held 4 bases outside the gene matches. CDR1 and CDR2 from the germline V gene are KGHSH and LQKENI. This chain's CDR3 is CASSPQGEANYGYTF. CDR3 nucleotides: TGTGCCAGCTCACCGCAGGGGGAGGCTAACTATGGCTACACCTTC.

V is TRBV2 and J is TRBJ2-1; TRBD2 matches at 7 bases. Germline values: CDR1 SNHLY, CDR2 FYNNEI. The V and J ends lost 4 bases and 5 bases, in that order; junction bases with no gene match: 8. The CDR3 sequence is 15 residues long. In nucleotides, the CDR3 is TGTGCCAGCAGTGTAGCGGGCTTGGAGGACAATGAGCAGTTCTTC. Its protein product is CASSVAGLEDNEQFF. Full variable domain (missing parts from reference TRBV2 and TRBJ2-1): EPEVTQTPSHQVTQMGQEVILRCVPISNHLYFYWYRQILGQKVEFLVSFYNNEISEKSEIFDDQFSVERPDGSNFTLKIRSTKLEDSAMYFCASSVAGLEDNEQFFGPGTRLTVL.

The chain recombines TRBV20-1 with TRBJ2-7, with D maybe TRBD2 (5 bases). CDR1 and CDR2 from the germline V gene are DFQATT and SNEGSKA (reference sequence). The CDR3 totals 15 residues. The ends were cut back, 0 bases at V and 3 bases at J, with 15 bases in the middle. CDR3 DNA: TGCAGTGCTAGAGATCGGGAAGAGCCCCTCTACGAGCAGTACTTC. Residues: CSARDREEPLYEQYF.

The gene calls are TRBV18 and TRBJ1-2; the D is unclear. Looked up from germline, CDR1 is KGHSH and CDR2 is LQKENI. The CDR3 spans 15 residues. With 3 bases removed from V and 2 bases from J, the gap between germline ends came to 13 bases. The CDR3 DNA follows: TGTGCCAGCTCACCTTCCTACACCGTCAACTATGGCTACACCTTC. The encoded protein is CASSPSYTVNYGYTF. Using reference TRBV18 and TRBJ1-2 for the parts outside the CDR3, the full variable domain is NAGVMQNPRHLVRRRGQEARLRCSPMKGHSHVYWYRQLPEEGLKFMVYLQKENIIDESGMPKERFSAEFPKEGPSILRIQQVVRGDSAAYFCASSPSYTVNYGYTFGSGTRLTVV.

This clonotype occurred a few times. The chain uses TRBV18 and TRBJ2-5, with D tentatively TRBD1 (5 bases). The CDR3 extends over 13 amino acids. Per germline, CDR1 KGHSH and CDR2 LQKENI. Trimming took off 4 bases at V and 1 base at J, with 7 bases between the two ends. CDR3 amino acids: CASSQQGQETQYF. The CDR3 region has the DNA TGTGCCAGCTCACAGCAGGGCCAAGAGACCCAGTACTTC.

The chain is built from TRBV7-2 and TRBJ1-2, with 8 bases aligning to TRBD1. The CDR3 is made up of 16 amino acids. CDR1 is SGHTA and CDR2 is FQGNSA in the germline V gene. The J segment lost 4 bases and the V segment lost 2 bases, leaving 9 bases of the junction unmatched. The CDR3: CASSLRQGAKSYGYTF. In nucleotides, the CDR3 is TGTGCCAGCAGCTTACGGCAGGGGGCGAAAAGCTATGGCTACACCTTC. Combining the CDR3 with reference TRBV7-2 and TRBJ1-2 gives the whole variable domain GAGVSQSPSNKVTEKGKDVELRCDPISGHTALYWYRQSLGQGLEFLIYFQGNSAPDKSGLPSDRFSAERTGGSVSTLTIQRTQQEDSAVYLCASSLRQGAKSYGYTFGSGTRLTVV.

The sample holds a few counts of this clonotype. V gene TRBV19 combines with J gene TRBJ1-2; D remains ambiguous. Germline V gene data show CDR1 as LNHDA and CDR2 as SQIVND (reference sequence). Trimming cost V 6 bases and J 5 bases, with 19 bases left between them. This CDR3 contains 15 residues. The DNA for the CDR3 is TGTGCCAGTAGCCGACGGTGGACGGAGTCATATGGCTACACCTTC. Protein product: CASSRRWTESYGYTF.